These 5 T cell receptor beta chains originate from one sample sequenced in a study of cytomegalovirus exposure and HLA in healthy donors. This PCR relied on a set of 60 Vbeta primers and 13 Jbeta primers. The protocol was immunoSEQ multiplex PCR, while the TCRdb copy is restricted to in-frame clones and leaves out a portion. The table shows 200,000 or so clones, with more than 75% occurring only once. The sequencing sample was made of PBMCs. These receptors all stem from a woman aged 45-59 years in good health and CMV-seropositive.

The chain uses TRBV18 and TRBJ2-1; 13 positions match TRBD2. The CDR3 sequence is 15 residues long. Per germline, CDR1 KGHSH and CDR2 LQKENI. V lost 0 bases, J lost 10 bases, and 3 bases stayed unmatched. CDR3 in DNA: TGTGCCAGCTCACCACCTGGACTAGCGGGGGAGGAGCAGTTCTTC. Protein sequence: CASSPPGLAGEEQFF.

The gene calls are TRBV27 and TRBJ2-7, with D possibly TRBD2 on 6 matching bases. The germline V and J ends were trimmed by 7 bases and 3 bases, with 16 bases remaining between them. Germline-derived CDR1 and CDR2 are MNHEY and SMNVEV (reference sequence). This CDR3 has 14 amino acids. The CDR3 loop is CASTRRATSYEQYF. The DNA for the CDR3 is TGTGCCAGCACCCGACGGGCGACTAGCTACGAGCAGTACTTC.

The V gene is TRBV28, the J gene TRBJ1-3, with 9 bases aligning to TRBD1. The CDR3 consists of 15 residues. The germline CDR1 and CDR2 sequences are MDHEN and SYDVKM. Trimming removed 7 bases from V and 4 bases from J; junction bases left unmatched: 8. The CDR3 region is CASTYTGGRGNTIYF. The CDR3 DNA follows: TGTGCCAGCACGTATACAGGGGGCAGAGGAAACACCATATATTTT.

V is TRBV7-9 and J is TRBJ2-1, with no clear D. The ends were cut back, 3 bases at V and 3 bases at J, with 9 bases in the middle. The CDR3 covers 14 residues. Germline-derived CDR1 and CDR2 are SEHNR and FQNEAQ (reference sequence). The CDR3, as DNA: TGTGCCAGCAGCTTCGAAAACAGCTACAATGAGCAGTTCTTC. Translated, it gives CASSFENSYNEQFF.

On this clone itself: The germline gene is not matched at one end of the junction; a read error may be the cause. The chain carries TRBV7-7 and TRBJ2-2, with D possibly matching TRBD1 (6 bases). Germline V CDR1 and CDR2: SSHAT, FNYEAQ (reference sequence). The CDR3 has 14 amino acids. The DNA of the CDR3 is TGTGCTAGCAGCACTCAACAGGGCCCCGGGGAGCTGTTTTTT. Its translation: CASSTQQGPGELFF.